The 15 T cell receptor beta chains reported below all come from one sample, sequenced in a study of monozygotic twins with inflammatory bowel disease. TCRdb re-called the 5' RACE reads, yielding one record per CDR3 amino acid sequence without DNA. The sample totals 110,000 to 150,000 distinct CDR3 sequences. Material for sequencing was blood. The receptor source for this set is a human donor with ulcerative colitis or Crohn's disease, or a healthy co-twin of an affected twin (not recorded which).

The chain is built from TRBV18 and TRBJ2-3; TCRdb outputs TRBD1, but without DNA this stays unchecked. The germline V gene has CDR1 KGHSH and CDR2 LQKENI. The length of the CDR3 is 16 residues. The CDR3 is CASSPVGTDITDTQYF.

The chain couples TRBV24-1 to TRBJ2-2. Germline CDR1 is KGHDR and CDR2 is SFDVKD. There are 14 residues in the CDR3. The CDR3 protein is CATSDFRVTGELFF.

The chain has TRBV7-9 and TRBJ1-2; TCRdb reports TRBD1, a call that lacks DNA to check it against. CDR1 SEHNR and CDR2 FQNEAQ come from the germline V gene (reference sequence). The CDR3 loop spans 13 amino acids. The CDR3 sequence: CASSLVGGYGYTF.

The chain joins TRBV5-1 to TRBJ2-4; TCRdb's D gene call, TRBD2, goes unchecked for lack of DNA. This CDR3 has 14 residues. Looked up from germline, CDR1 is SGHRS and CDR2 is YFSETQ. CDR3 sequence reads: CASSSGLVENIQYF.

The rearrangement uses TRBV7-3 and TRBJ2-3; TCRdb indicates TRBD2, and absent DNA this call remains unverified. From germline, CDR1 is SGHTA and CDR2 FQGTGA. This CDR3 comprises 14 residues. CDR3 in amino acids: CASSLTSGTDTQYF.

The rearrangement links TRBV4-1 to TRBJ2-3; TCRdb indicates TRBD2, and absent DNA this call remains unverified. This CDR3 region has 17 residues. Germline V gene sequence: CDR1 MGHRA, CDR2 YSYEKL. CDR3 in amino acids: CASSHLGLAGGPDTQYF.

The chain joins TRBV12-3 or TRBV12-4 to TRBJ1-5; the D gene TCRdb calls, TRBD1, cannot be checked with no DNA. The CDR3 spans 14 residues. CDR3: CASSLSVGEQPQHF.

The rearrangement uses TRBV6-1 and TRBJ1-1. The CDR3 has 15 amino acids. Germline V gene data show CDR1 as MNHNS and CDR2 as SASEGT. CDR3 residues: CASSKARGTGTEAFF.

The chain joins TRBV12-3 or TRBV12-4 to TRBJ2-1; TCRdb indicates TRBD2, and absent DNA this call remains unverified. The CDR3 sequence is 18 residues long. The CDR3 loop reads CATLQGLAGGSSYNEQFF.

The chain couples TRBV5-1 to TRBJ1-3. This CDR3 spans 15 amino acids. CDR1 and CDR2 (germline): SGHRS, YFSETQ. The CDR3 sequence is CASSGFEREGNTIYF.

The chain recombines TRBV6-2 or TRBV6-3 with TRBJ1-5. This CDR3 has 14 amino acids. Germline V gene lookup returns CDR1 MNHEY and CDR2 SVGEGT. CDR3 loop: CASKSPRGSEPQHF.

This chain links TRBV5-1 with TRBJ1-1. This CDR3 has 13 residues. CDR1 SGHRS and CDR2 YFSETQ come from the germline V gene. The chain's CDR3 is CASSLATVTEAFF.

The chain combines TRBV11-1 with TRBJ2-1; TCRdb selects TRBD1, and the lack of DNA leaves this call unchecked. The CDR3 is 15 amino acids. Looked up from germline, CDR1 is SGHAT and CDR2 is FQDESV (reference sequence). CDR3 protein: CASSLGTGGWNEQFF.

The chain is built from TRBV20-1 and TRBJ1-1; as DNA is missing, the TRBD1 call by TCRdb cannot be tested. CDR3 size: 15 residues. CDR1 and CDR2 from the germline V gene are DFQATT and SNEGSKA (reference sequence). This CDR3 is CSAPTQTPGYTEAFF.

The chain couples TRBV5-1 to TRBJ2-5; the TCRdb call, TRBD2, lacks DNA for checking. CDR1 and CDR2 from the germline V gene are SGHRS and YFSETQ. There are 15 residues in the CDR3. This chain's CDR3 is CASSLATSGSRTQYF.